These T cell receptor beta chains were read from a single sample in a study of cytomegalovirus exposure and HLA in healthy donors. Assay: immunoSEQ multiplex PCR; the TCRdb copy retains only in-frame clones and omits some. The table has about 250,000 clones, about 88% seen once; the top ten hold about 12%. Sample: PBMCs. Receptors originate from a young man in good health and CMV-seropositive. CDR3s include the opening cysteine and the closing phenylalanine or tryptophan. The order of the fields is clone size, D gene, V gene, J gene, CDR3 DNA, CDR3 protein. A D gene is named only where the DNA matches it firmly. Size tells how often a clone was seen (once, few, many) or the class of an expanded clone, and some rows leave it out.

.	.	TRBV6-5	TRBJ2-3	TGTGCCAGCAGGGAAACAGGGATTAGCACAGATACGCAGTATTTT	CASRETGISTDTQYF
.	.	TRBV5-1	TRBJ2-6	TGCGCCAGCAGCTTGGCCGGACGGGTCTCTGGGGCCAACGTCCTGACTTTC	CASSLAGRVSGANVLTF
.	.	TRBV28	TRBJ1-2	TGTGCCAGCGTTGGCAGGGGAAGCTATGGCTACACCTTC	CASVGRGSYGYTF
few	TRBD2	TRBV27	TRBJ2-7	TGTGCCAGCAGTTGGACTAGCGGCTACGAGCAGTACTTC	CASSWTSGYEQYF
.	.	TRBV27	TRBJ1-4	TGTGCCAGCAGAACGGGGATGGCGACGGGTGAAAAACTGTTTTTT	CASRTGMATGEKLFF
.	TRBD1	TRBV9	TRBJ2-2	TGTGCCAGCAGCGTGCTCGGACAGGGAAACACCGGGGAGCTGTTTTTT	CASSVLGQGNTGELFF
.	TRBD1	TRBV5-1	TRBJ2-1	TGCGCCAGCAGCTTGCTGGACAGGGCTAATGAGCAGTTCTTC	CASSLLDRANEQFF
.	TRBD1	TRBV28	TRBJ2-1	TGTGCCAGCAGTCTGGGGACAGTTAATGAGCAGTTCTTC	CASSLGTVNEQFF
.	TRBD1	TRBV27	TRBJ1-1	TGTGCCAGCAGTGCCCTTGGGACAGGGAGATTGAACACTCAAGCTTTCTTT	CASSALGTGRLNTQAFF
once	.	TRBV4-1	TRBJ2-1	TGCGCCAGCAGCCAAGACAGACAGCCATACAATGAGCAGTTCTTC	CASSQDRQPYNEQFF
.	.	TRBV6-1	TRBJ2-1	TGTGCCAGCAGTGAAGTCGGTGACAATGAGCAGTTCTTC	CASSEVGDNEQFF
.	.	TRBV2	TRBJ2-6	TGTGCCAGCAGTGATGAAGGGATTGGGGCCAACGTCCTGACTTTC	CASSDEGIGANVLTF
.	.	TRBV7-3	TRBJ2-1	TGTGCCAGCAGCTTAACTGCAGCGGTAGCCTACAATGAGCAGTTCTTC	CASSLTAAVAYNEQFF
.	.	TRBV13	TRBJ2-3	TGTGCCAGCAGCTTAGGCCCCTCTGTTACGCAGTATTTT	CASSLGPSVTQYF
.	.	TRBV10-3	TRBJ1-2	TGTGCCATCAGTGAACCACGGGGCTACACCTTC	CAISEPRGYTF
.	.	TRBV7-9	TRBJ2-1	TGTGCCAGCAGCTTAGTGGTGTGGGGATCCTACAATGAGCAGTTCTTC	CASSLVVWGSYNEQFF
.	.	TRBV9	TRBJ1-3	TGTGCCAGCAGCGCGACTTCTTCTGGAAACACCATATATTTT	CASSATSSGNTIYF
few	.	TRBV6-5	TRBJ1-2	TGTGCCAGCAGCCCGAGGACACGCTATGGCTACACCTTC	CASSPRTRYGYTF
.	TRBD2	TRBV6-1	TRBJ2-1	TGTGCCAGCAGTGAAAGGAGCGGGAGCTCCTACAATGAGCAGTTCTTC	CASSERSGSSYNEQFF
once	.	TRBV5-1	TRBJ2-5	TGCGCCAGCTCTTCTGCCGAGACCCAGTACTTC	CASSSAETQYF
.	TRBD1	TRBV18	TRBJ2-6	TGTGCCAGCTCACCTTGGACAGGGGGCTCTGGGGCCAACGTCCTGACTTTC	CASSPWTGGSGANVLTF
.	TRBD2	TRBV6-6	TRBJ2-1	TGTGCCAGCATCTCCGGGACTAGCGGGATCAATGAGCAGTTCTTC	CASISGTSGINEQFF
.	.	TRBV27	TRBJ2-1	TGTGCCAGCAGTTTAAGACTCCCTGGGGTTGAGCAGTTCTTC	CASSLRLPGVEQFF
.	.	TRBV4-2	TRBJ2-3	TGTGCCAGCAGCCAGAATTACAAGCGTACAACTAGCACAGATACGCAGTATTTT	CASSQNYKRTTSTDTQYF
.	.	TRBV7-9	TRBJ2-7	TGTGCCAGCAGCTTAGCGCCCTACGAGCAGTACTTC	CASSLAPYEQYF
.	TRBD1	TRBV7-6	TRBJ2-2	TGTGCCAGCAGATCTGGGACAGGGGATACCGGGGAGCTGTTTTTT	CASRSGTGDTGELFF
.	.	TRBV10-3	TRBJ1-2	TGTGCCATCACCAGCCGGGACGGCTATGGCTACACCTTC	CAITSRDGYGYTF
.	.	TRBV2	TRBJ1-3	TGTGCCAGCAGCGGGGGGGGCTCAAGAGGAAACACCATATATTTT	CASSGGGSRGNTIYF
.	TRBD1	TRBV7-6	TRBJ2-3	TGTGCCAGCAGCCCGACAGGGTTCAGCACAGATACGCAGTATTTT	CASSPTGFSTDTQYF
.	TRBD2	TRBV4-1	TRBJ2-2	TGCGCCAGCAGCCAAGATCAAGCGGGAGGGCCTCGCGGGGAGCTGTTTTTT	CASSQDQAGGPRGELFF
.	TRBD2	TRBV5-1	TRBJ2-5	TGCGCCAGCGGTAGGACTAGCGGGAAAGGGACCCAGTACTTC	CASGRTSGKGTQYF
.	TRBD2	TRBV6-8	TRBJ2-7	TGTGCCAGCAGTTACTGCCGAAATAGCGGGAGTTACGAGCAGTACTTC	CASSYCRNSGSYEQYF
once	.	TRBV10-3	TRBJ1-2	TGTGCCATCAGTGTTGGACAGAGGGATGGCTACACCTTC	CAISVGQRDGYTF
.	TRBD2	TRBV28	TRBJ2-7	TGTGCCAGCAGTTTCCGGGCTAGCGGCCCTCTCTCCTACGAGCAGTACTTC	CASSFRASGPLSYEQYF
.	.	TRBV5-1	TRBJ2-3	TGCGCCAGCAGCTTCGAAAAGGGTCCTGCAGATACGCAGTATTTT	CASSFEKGPADTQYF
.	TRBD1	TRBV28	TRBJ2-5	TGTGCCAGCGCCCCCCTCGGGACAGGGGGCATCCGAGAGACCCAGTACTTC	CASAPLGTGGIRETQYF
.	.	TRBV5-4	TRBJ2-3	TGTGCCAGCAGCGGGATAGGTAGCTATACGCAGTATTTT	CASSGIGSYTQYF
.	TRBD1	TRBV5-6	TRBJ1-1	TGTGCCAGCAGCCCGCTGACAGGGGGGCCCAGCACTGAAGCTTTCTTT	CASSPLTGGPSTEAFF
once	.	TRBV9	TRBJ2-2	TGTGCCAGCAGCGTAGCCCCCCAGTTCCCCGGGGAGCTGTTTTTT	CASSVAPQFPGELFF
.	TRBD1	TRBV2	TRBJ1-1	TGTGCCAGCAGCAAACAGGGGGCAGCTGAAGCTTTCTTT	CASSKQGAAEAFF
few	.	TRBV27	TRBJ1-4	TGTGCCAGCAGTATTAGTGGGGCCCCTGAAAAACTGTTTTTT	CASSISGAPEKLFF
few	.	TRBV11-2	TRBJ1-1	TGTGCCAGCGGGGGGAACGCTGAAGCTTTCTTT	CASGGNAEAFF
once	TRBD1	TRBV28	TRBJ2-2	TGTGCCAGCAGTGAGACAGGGCCAAACACCGGGGAGCTGTTTTTT	CASSETGPNTGELFF
.	.	TRBV29-1	TRBJ1-2	TGCAGCGTGGAGACAGGTGACCGAGGCCTCTATGGCTACACCTTC	CSVETGDRGLYGYTF
.	.	TRBV14	TRBJ2-6	TGTGCCAGCAGCCGGTGGGAGACTGGCTCTGGGGCCAACGTCCTGACTTTC	CASSRWETGSGANVLTF
.	.	TRBV28	TRBJ2-7	TGTGCCAGCAAGCACAACAGCGGTCTAGCCTACGAGCAGTACTTC	CASKHNSGLAYEQYF
.	TRBD1	TRBV29-1	TRBJ2-3	TGCAGCGTTGAACTGGACAGGCGGGCGGGAGATACGCAGTATTTT	CSVELDRRAGDTQYF
once	.	TRBV5-1	TRBJ1-1	TGCGCCAGCAGCTTGACAGTTTGGGGGACTGAAGCTTTCTTT	CASSLTVWGTEAFF
.	TRBD1	TRBV7-8	TRBJ1-2	TGTGCCAGCAGCTCGTACAGGGGCGGCTATGGCTACACCTTC	CASSSYRGGYGYTF
.	.	TRBV11-2	TRBJ1-1	TGTGCCAGCACTCACGATAGTACTGAAGCTTTCTTT	CASTHDSTEAFF
.	.	TRBV11-2	TRBJ1-3	TGTGCCAGCAGCTTTTACATGGAATCTGGAAACACCATATATTTT	CASSFYMESGNTIYF
.	TRBD2	TRBV19	TRBJ2-3	TGTGCCAGTAGAGCCTGGCTAGCGGGAGACTATACGCAGTATTTT	CASRAWLAGDYTQYF
.	TRBD2	TRBV5-6	TRBJ2-7	TGTGCCAGCAGCTTGGGATTAGCGGGAGCCTACGAGCAGTACTTC	CASSLGLAGAYEQYF